These 29 T cell receptor beta chains share one sample of origin, sequenced in a study of blood T cell repertoires in COVID-19. The table came from immunoSEQ multiplex PCR; TCRdb's copy has only in-frame clones and leaves some out. The table has approximately 210,000 clones, roughly 92% seen once; the top ten hold 0.76%. Sequenced sample: peripheral blood. The receptors stem from a man aged 25 to 40 with COVID-19, enrolled during active disease.

The chain is built from TRBV6-1 and TRBJ1-3, with TRBD1 matching over 7 bases. Trimming cost V 3 bases and J 2 bases; bases outside gene matches: 7. Germline V lookup: CDR1 MNHNS, CDR2 SASEGT. The CDR3 length is 16 residues. The CDR3 is CASSETGRITGNTIYF. In DNA form, the CDR3 reads TGTGCCAGCAGTGAGACAGGGCGGATAACTGGAAACACCATATATTTT.

The chain combines TRBV28 with TRBJ1-2; 7 bases are a match to TRBD1. This CDR3 spans 14 amino acids. V lost 4 bases and J lost 4; bases outside the gene matches: 6. Germline V CDR1 and CDR2: MDHEN, SYDVKM. CDR3 protein: CASSSPAGGYGYTF. The CDR3 DNA reads as TGTGCCAGCAGTTCCCCGGCAGGGGGCTATGGCTACACCTTC.

The chain is built from TRBV11-2 and TRBJ2-3, with TRBD2 as a possible D gene (6 bases). Trimming cost V 5 bases and J 4 bases, with 13 bases left between them. The CDR3 runs to 14 residues. The germline CDR1 and CDR2 sequences are SGHAT and FQNNGV. In DNA form, the CDR3 reads TGTGCCAGCAGCGCCGGGACTCCAGCAGATACGCAGTATTTT. Translating gives CASSAGTPADTQYF.

CDR3 loop: CASTRGNEKLFF. DNA for the CDR3: TGTGCCAGCACCCGAGGAAATGAAAAACTGTTTTTT. The J gene is TRBJ1-4, the V gene TRBV6-5; D uncertain. The length of the CDR3 is 12 residues. The V gene's germline CDR1 is MNHEY and CDR2 SVGAGI. Trimming pared 7 bases from V and 5 bases from J, leaving 8 bases between.

The J gene is TRBJ2-1, the V gene TRBV4-1, with a possible D match to TRBD2 (6 bases). The germline CDR1 and CDR2 sequences are MGHRA and YSYEKL. The CDR3 spans 13 residues. V shed 5 bases and J shed 15 bases, with 20 bases lying between them. The CDR3 here is CASSDPLGDLRFF. The CDR3 DNA reads TGCGCCAGCAGCGATCCCTTGGGGGACTTGCGGTTCTTC.

As DNA, the CDR3 is TGTGCCAGCAGTGAAGGAAGCCAGGGGGTTTCACCCCTCCACTTT. This codes for CASSEGSQGVSPLHF. This chain connects TRBV25-1 to TRBJ1-6, with 7 bases aligning to TRBD1. The length of the CDR3 is 15 residues. CDR1 and CDR2 from the germline V gene are MGHDK and SYGVNS. Trimming cost V 2 bases and J 9 bases; bases outside gene matches: 7.

The chain joins TRBV5-4 to TRBJ2-5; 7 bases fit TRBD2. The germline V gene has CDR1 SGHNT and CDR2 YYREEE (reference sequence). This CDR3 is 17 amino acids long. V lost 4 bases and J lost 5; bases outside the gene matches: 17. CDR3 DNA sequence: TGTGCCAGCAGCCGGGGAGGGCAGGGAGGGGTCCAGGAGACCCAGTACTTC. Its translation is CASSRGGQGGVQETQYF. The full variable domain, in which reference TRBV5-4 and TRBJ2-5 provide the parts outside the CDR3, is ETGVTQSPTHLIKTRGQQVTLRCSSQSGHNTVSWYQQALGQGPQFIFQYYREEENGRGNFPPRFSGLQFPNYSSELNVNALELDDSALYLCASSRGGQGGVQETQYFGPGTRLLVL.

The rearrangement joins TRBV11-3 to TRBJ2-2; 8 bases align to TRBD1. Per the germline V gene, CDR1 is SGHNT and CDR2 is YENEEA. V shed 3 bases, J shed 6 bases, and the junction held 3 bases outside the gene matches. This CDR3 is 14 amino acids long. CDR3 in DNA: TGTGCCAGCAGCTTGACAGGGGTATCCGGGGAGCTGTTTTTT. Its translation: CASSLTGVSGELFF.

This clone was found once. The rearrangement links TRBV6-1 to TRBJ1-2; the D gene is possibly TRBD1 (6 bases). V was cut by 2 bases and J by 4 bases, with 14 bases left in between. This CDR3 is built from 15 residues. Germline V lookup: CDR1 MNHNS, CDR2 SASEGT. Here the CDR3 DNA reads TGTGCCAGCAGTGAATCTGGGGGCGAGGCCTATGGCTACACCTTC. It translates to CASSESGGEAYGYTF.

This clone was counted a few times. This CDR3 reads CASSNGQGEGYTF. CDR3 bases: TGCGCCAGCAGCAACGGACAGGGCGAGGGCTACACCTTC. This chain connects TRBV5-1 to TRBJ1-2; 8 bases align to TRBD1. The CDR3 is 13 amino acids. Germline V gene data show CDR1 as SGHRS and CDR2 as YFSETQ. After removal of 4 bases from V and 8 bases from J, the junction contained 7 bases not matched to a gene. The variable domain in full, completed from reference TRBV5-1 and TRBJ1-2, reads KAGVTQTPRYLIKTRGQQVTLSCSPISGHRSVSWYQQTPGQGLQFLFEYFSETQRNKGNFPGRFSGRQFSNSRSEMNVSTLELGDSALYLCASSNGQGEGYTFGSGTRLTVV.

The gene calls are TRBV11-2 and TRBJ2-5, with 8 bases aligning to TRBD1. The V gene end was trimmed by 6 bases and the J gene end by 2 bases; junction bases not matched to a gene: 2. CDR1 SGHAT and CDR2 FQNNGV come from the germline V gene. This CDR3 spans 13 amino acids. CDR3 sequence: CASSQGAQETQYF. The CDR3 nucleotides are TGTGCCAGCAGTCAGGGGGCTCAAGAGACCCAGTACTTC.

This sequence joins TRBV7-9 and TRBJ2-7; TRBD1 might be the D (6 bases). The CDR3 runs 14 residues. V gave up 0 bases and J gave up 4 bases, with 10 bases separating them. CDR1 and CDR2 from the germline V gene are SEHNR and FQNEAQ (reference sequence). CDR3 coding DNA: TGTGCCAGCAGCTTAGCGGGACAAGAATACGAGCAGTACTTC. It encodes CASSLAGQEYEQYF.

The chain uses TRBV19 and TRBJ2-2, with TRBD2 matching over 8 bases. J gave up 3 bases and V 5 bases, and 8 bases lay outside the gene matches. The length of the CDR3 is 16 residues. From germline, CDR1 is LNHDA and CDR2 SQIVND (reference sequence). The CDR3 protein is CASSAIGGADTGELFF. The CDR3 DNA sequence: TGTGCCAGTAGTGCCATCGGGGGGGCCGACACCGGGGAGCTGTTTTTT. Full variable domain (remainder filled in from reference TRBV19 and TRBJ2-2): DGGITQSPKYLFRKEGQNVTLSCEQNLNHDAMYWYRQDPGQGLRLIYYSQIVNDFQKGDIAEGYSVSREKKESFPLTVTSAQKNPTAFYLCASSAIGGADTGELFFGEGSRLTVL.

CDR3 loop: CASSLTGAPSLSGANVLTF. In DNA form, the CDR3 reads TGCGCCAGCAGCCTTACAGGGGCGCCTTCACTCTCTGGGGCCAACGTCCTGACTTTC. The V call is TRBV5-1, the J call TRBJ2-6; 7 nucleotides align to TRBD1. With V trimmed by 4 bases and J by 0 bases, 13 bases remained unmatched. CDR3 size: 19 residues. Looked up from germline, CDR1 is SGHRS and CDR2 is YFSETQ.

The J gene is TRBJ1-5, the V gene TRBV12-3 or TRBV12-4; D not resolved. The V and J ends lost 5 bases and 6 bases respectively, with 8 bases between them. The CDR3 loop spans 12 amino acids. The CDR3 sequence: CASSALGQPQHF. The CDR3 nucleotides read TGTGCCAGCAGTGCCCTCGGTCAGCCCCAGCATTTT.

The gene calls are TRBV2 and TRBJ1-2, with D maybe TRBD1 (5 bases). This CDR3 comprises 14 residues. Looked up from germline, CDR1 is SNHLY and CDR2 is FYNNEI. Trimming removed 3 bases from V and 4 bases from J, with 12 bases in between. The CDR3 spells CASSENEGAYGYTF. Here the CDR3 DNA reads TGTGCCAGCAGTGAGAACGAAGGGGCCTATGGCTACACCTTC.

This chain links TRBV5-5 with TRBJ1-4; D is undetermined. Germline assignment: CDR1 SGHKS and CDR2 YYEKEE (reference sequence). V dropped 4 bases and J dropped 3 bases, with 13 bases sitting between them. CDR3 size: 15 residues. The CDR3 nucleotides read TGTGCCAGCAGCCCCAGGATTGGGTCTAATGAAAAACTGTTTTTT. Encoded protein: CASSPRIGSNEKLFF.

This rearrangement joins TRBV3-1 (or the pseudogene TRBV3-2) to TRBJ1-2, with 8 bases identical to TRBD1. CDR1 and CDR2 from the germline V gene are LGHDT and YNNKEL (reference sequence). There are 15 residues in the CDR3. J was trimmed by 4 bases and V by 5 bases; bases with no gene match: 9. The CDR3 is CASSSRTGSGYGYTF. The CDR3 DNA reads TGTGCCAGCAGCTCACGGACAGGGAGTGGCTATGGCTACACCTTC.

The rearrangement links TRBV3-1 (or the pseudogene TRBV3-2) to TRBJ2-1; D is perhaps TRBD1 (6 bases). This CDR3 comprises 15 residues. Germline V CDR1 and CDR2: LGHDT, YNNKEL (reference sequence). V was clipped by 1 base and J by 4 bases, with 11 bases between them. The CDR3 reads CASSQATGAYNEQFF. CDR3 sequence (DNA): TGTGCCAGCAGCCAAGCGACAGGAGCATACAATGAGCAGTTCTTC.

V usage is TRBV7-2 and J usage is TRBJ2-3, with 7 bases that match TRBD2. CDR1 and CDR2 from the germline V gene are SGHTA and FQGNSA. Losses at the gene ends were 3 bases for V and 2 bases for J; bases not matched to a gene: 8. This CDR3 spans 16 amino acids. In DNA, the CDR3 is TGTGCCAGCAGCTTGGATTGGCGGGGGTTCACAGATACGCAGTATTTT. Protein sequence: CASSLDWRGFTDTQYF.

The chain employs TRBV2 and TRBJ1-1, with D possibly matching TRBD1 (5 bases). The CDR3 runs 13 residues. The germline V and J ends were trimmed by 6 bases and 4 bases, with 12 bases remaining between them. Per germline, CDR1 SNHLY and CDR2 FYNNEI. This CDR3 is CASRDQGGTEAFF. The CDR3 DNA reads as TGTGCCAGCAGGGACCAGGGAGGCACTGAAGCTTTCTTT.

This chain joins TRBV2 and TRBJ2-5, with TRBD1 identical over 7 bases. With 6 bases clipped from V and 5 bases from J, the junction kept 18 bases outside the gene matches. The CDR3 contains 17 residues. From germline, CDR1 is SNHLY and CDR2 FYNNEI. CDR3 in DNA: TGTGCCAGCAGCACCTCGGCCGGGACAGAGGTTGTTGAGACCCAGTACTTC. This sequence encodes CASSTSAGTEVVETQYF.

The chain carries TRBV19 and TRBJ1-6; 8 bases line up with TRBD1. Per germline, CDR1 LNHDA and CDR2 SQIVND (reference sequence). The V and J ends lost 7 bases and 6 bases, in that order; junction bases with no gene match: 8. This CDR3 comprises 15 residues. As DNA, the CDR3 is TGTGCCAGTAATTTACTGACAGGGGCTAATTCACCCCTCCACTTT. The encoded protein is CASNLLTGANSPLHF.

The chain combines TRBV10-3 with TRBJ1-1; D uncertain. Germline lookup yields CDR1 ENHRY and CDR2 SYGVKD. The CDR3 runs 16 residues. Trimming cost V 4 bases and J 1 base, with 16 bases left between them. Written as DNA, the CDR3 is TGTGCCATCAGTGTCTCGGGTGGACTGGGGAACACTGAAGCTTTCTTT. Protein sequence: CAISVSGGLGNTEAFF.

This sequence joins TRBV7-6 and TRBJ1-1, with 7 bases fitting TRBD1. Germline V CDR1 and CDR2: SGHVS, FNYEAQ. The CDR3 is 15 residues long. V was pared by 4 bases and J by 1 base, with 6 bases of the junction left unmatched. CDR3 in amino acids: CASSSRQGQNTEAFF. CDR3 bases: TGTGCCAGCAGCTCACGACAGGGTCAGAACACTGAAGCTTTCTTT.

The rearrangement links TRBV13 to TRBJ1-3; a weak D match, TRBD1 (6 bases). Trimming removed 4 bases from V and 0 bases from J, with 19 bases in between. Germline assignment: CDR1 PRHDT and CDR2 FYEKMQ (reference sequence). The CDR3 runs 18 residues. The CDR3 region has the DNA TGTGCCAGCAGCTCAACCTCGGCAGACAGGCTCTCTGGAAACACCATATATTTT. Translation gives CASSSTSADRLSGNTIYF.

The gene calls are TRBV10-2 and TRBJ2-2; the D gene is possibly TRBD1 (5 bases). Trimming took off 0 bases at V and 4 bases at J, with 12 bases between the two ends. The CDR3 runs 16 residues. CDR1 WSHSY and CDR2 SAAADI come from the germline V gene. The chain's CDR3 is CASSESGQSGTGELFF. In DNA form, the CDR3 reads TGCGCCAGCAGTGAGTCGGGGCAGTCCGGCACCGGGGAGCTGTTTTTT.

This chain links TRBV7-2 with TRBJ1-2, with TRBD1 matching over 9 bases. J lost 8 bases, V lost 3 bases, and 4 bases had no gene match. Germline loops: CDR1 SGHTA, CDR2 FQGNSA. This CDR3 has 13 amino acids. The CDR3: CASSLGTGFGYTF. CDR3 bases: TGTGCCAGCAGCTTGGGGACAGGGTTCGGCTACACCTTC.

The V call is TRBV5-1, the J call TRBJ1-1; D is uncertain. The CDR3 consists of 15 residues. The germline CDR1 and CDR2 sequences are SGHRS and YFSETQ. The V end lost 2 bases, the J end lost 1 base, and 12 bases lay between the germline ends. In DNA, the CDR3 is TGCGCCAGCAGCTTTCTGCAGGATTCGAACACTGAAGCTTTCTTT. Amino acid sequence: CASSFLQDSNTEAFF.